This T cell receptor beta chain was profiled in a study of T cell responses to AZD1222 COVID-19 vaccine. This clone was seen just once. Its antigen remains unknown. The study's findings and limits: Most donors were white British and more were female, and clonal diversity was possibly underestimated. Sampling captured repertoires only after the peak T cell response. Only a handful of AZD1222 recipients, five to seven in all, had baseline seropositivity. An increase in Spike-specific TCR breadth and depth was observed after two AZD1222 doses.

Sequenced by immunoSEQ multiplex PCR; TCRdb stores in-frame clones only, minus some. The sample yields about 150,000 clones, just over 90% seen once. The clonotype comes from an adult in good health. The starting material was peripheral blood, obtained on day 0 of MenACWY control vaccination.

CDR3 bases: TGTGCCAGCAGTTTATCGGGGGACGGGAGGGATCAGCCCCAGCATTTT. Protein product: CASSLSGDGRDQPQHF. This chain joins TRBV27 and TRBJ1-5, with D possibly TRBD1 on 5 matching bases. From germline, CDR1 is MNHEY and CDR2 SMNVEV (reference sequence). The length of the CDR3 is 16 residues. Trimming stripped 0 bases from V and 5 bases from J, with 14 bases between.